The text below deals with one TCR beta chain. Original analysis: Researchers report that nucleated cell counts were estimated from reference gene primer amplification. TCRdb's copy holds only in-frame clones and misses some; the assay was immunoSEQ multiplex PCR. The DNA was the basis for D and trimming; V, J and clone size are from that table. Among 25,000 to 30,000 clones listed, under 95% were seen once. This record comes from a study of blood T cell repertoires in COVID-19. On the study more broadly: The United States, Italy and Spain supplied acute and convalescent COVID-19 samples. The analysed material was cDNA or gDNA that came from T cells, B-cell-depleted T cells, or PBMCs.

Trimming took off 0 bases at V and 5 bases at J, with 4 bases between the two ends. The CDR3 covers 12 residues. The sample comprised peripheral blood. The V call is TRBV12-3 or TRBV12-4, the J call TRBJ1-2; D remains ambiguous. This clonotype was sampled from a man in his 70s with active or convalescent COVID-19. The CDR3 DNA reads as TGTGCCAGCAGTTTAGCGAGGTATGGCTACACCTTC. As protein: CASSLARYGYTF.